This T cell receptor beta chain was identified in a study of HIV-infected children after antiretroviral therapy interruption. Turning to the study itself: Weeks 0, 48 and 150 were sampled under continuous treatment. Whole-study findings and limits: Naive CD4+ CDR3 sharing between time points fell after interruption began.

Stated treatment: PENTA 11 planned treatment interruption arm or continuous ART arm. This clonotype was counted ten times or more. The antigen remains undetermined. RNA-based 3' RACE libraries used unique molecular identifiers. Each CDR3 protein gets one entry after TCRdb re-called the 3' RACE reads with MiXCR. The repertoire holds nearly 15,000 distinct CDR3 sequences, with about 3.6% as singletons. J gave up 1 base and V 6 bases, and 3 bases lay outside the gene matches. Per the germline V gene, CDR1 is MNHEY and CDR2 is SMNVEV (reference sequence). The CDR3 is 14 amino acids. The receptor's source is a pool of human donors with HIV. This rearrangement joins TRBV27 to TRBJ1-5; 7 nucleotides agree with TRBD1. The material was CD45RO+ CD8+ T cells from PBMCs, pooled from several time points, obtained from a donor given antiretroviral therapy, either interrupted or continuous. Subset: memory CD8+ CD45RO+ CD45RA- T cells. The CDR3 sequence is CASRRGQSNQPQHF. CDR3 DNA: TGTGCCAGCAGGAGGGGGCAGAGCAATCAGCCCCAGCATTTT.